The rows below give T cell receptor beta chains drawn from one sample of a study of CD8 T cells in Susac syndrome. In TCRdb, the immunoSEQ multiplex PCR reads were re-called with MiXCR into one record per CDR3 protein. Found here are over 150,000 distinct CDR3 sequences, 90% to 97% of them singletons; the top ten hold approximately 0.12%. The sequenced sample consisted of CD4+ T cells from PBMCs. All receptors come from a human donor with Susac syndrome. The CDR3 runs from the conserved cysteine through the conserved F or W. The D gene is left open where the match is weak. Clone size appears in some rows only: once, few, many, or a class for an expanded clone.

TRBV20-1	NA	NA	TRBJ2-1	TGCAGTGCTCCCGTCGGCGGAAGCTCCTACAATGAGCAGTTCTTC	CSAPVGGSSYNEQFF
TRBV3-1	NA	NA	TRBJ2-2	TGTGCCAGCAGCCAAGGAAGGGGCCCCGGGGAGCTGTTTTTT	CASSQGRGPGELFF
TRBV7-9	NA	NA	TRBJ2-3	TGTGCCAGCAGCGATGGTGTCAGTACGCAGTATTTT	CASSDGVSTQYF
TRBV30	NA	NA	TRBJ2-2	TGTGCCTGGAAGGGTGGGAACACCGGGGAGCTGTTTTTT	CAWKGGNTGELFF
TRBV5-5	NA	NA	TRBJ2-3	TGTGCCAGCAGCTTGAACCAAACCCGGTTTAGCACAGATACGCAGTATTTT	CASSLNQTRFSTDTQYF
TRBV7-9	NA	NA	TRBJ2-5	TGTGCCAGCAGCGTAGGGCGGGGCCAAGAGACCCAGTACTTC	CASSVGRGQETQYF
TRBV27	NA	NA	TRBJ2-6	TGTGCCAGCATTAATTTCAGCTCTGGGGCCAACGTCCTGACTTTC	CASINFSSGANVLTF
TRBV6-6	NA	NA	TRBJ1-1	TGTGCCAGCAGCGGCGGGGCTGAAGCTTTCTTT	CASSGGAEAFF
TRBV4-3	NA	TRBD2	TRBJ2-4	TGCGCCAGCAGCCAAGATAGTGGTCGGGAGGGACATTACTTC	CASSQDSGREGHYF
TRBV7-2	NA	TRBD2	TRBJ2-5	TGTGCCAGCAGCTTAGCGGGACTAGCGAGGCCCCAGTACTTC	CASSLAGLARPQYF
TRBV12-3/TRBV12-4	NA	NA	TRBJ1-1	TGTGCCAGCAGAATGAACACTGAAGCTTTCTTT	CASRMNTEAFF
TRBV5-6	NA	TRBD2	TRBJ2-5	TGTGCCAGCACACTGGGACTAGCTGGAGAGACCCAGTACTTC	CASTLGLAGETQYF
TRBV3-1	NA	NA	TRBJ1-1	TGTGCCAGCAGCCAACAAGTGAACACTGAAGCTTTCTTT	CASSQQVNTEAFF
TRBV30	NA	NA	TRBJ1-2	TGTGCCTGGAGTGCTCTCCCAGGGACGCGGGGCTACACCTTC	CAWSALPGTRGYTF
TRBV7-2	NA	TRBD1	TRBJ2-5	TGTGCCAGCAGCTTACTACAGGGGGACCAAGAGACCCAGTACTTC	CASSLLQGDQETQYF
TRBV7-9	NA	NA	TRBJ2-7	TGTGCCAGCAGCGCCACAGGGACCTACGAGCAGTACTTC	CASSATGTYEQYF
TRBV29-1	NA	NA	TRBJ1-2	TGCAGCGTTTTTCCCCTCAGGGGTTTGGGCTATGGCTACACCTTC	CSVFPLRGLGYGYTF
TRBV27	NA	TRBD1	TRBJ2-5	TGTGCCAGCAGTCAACAGGGGGCGATCGGGACCCAGTACTTC	CASSQQGAIGTQYF
TRBV12-3/TRBV12-4	NA	NA	TRBJ1-5	TGTGCCAGCAGAAGCAATCAGCCCCAGCATTTT	CASRSNQPQHF
TRBV4-2	once	NA	TRBJ2-2	TGTGCCAGCAGCCAAGCGGACTTGACCAGGGAGCTGTTTTTT	CASSQADLTRELFF
TRBV12-3/TRBV12-4	NA	TRBD2	TRBJ2-7	TGTGCCAGCAGTTCGGGGGAGGGGCGGTCCTACGAGCAGTACTTC	CASSSGEGRSYEQYF
TRBV20-1	once	NA	TRBJ1-1	TGCAGTGCGCCATTAATTACAGGGAACACTGAAGCTTTCTTT	CSAPLITGNTEAFF
TRBV6-6	NA	NA	TRBJ2-7	TGTGCCAGCGGCTCTTACGAGCAGTACTTC	CASGSYEQYF
TRBV30	NA	NA	TRBJ2-7	TGTGCCTGGAGTGCCCCTCTTAGGGGCGTCTACGAGCAGTACTTC	CAWSAPLRGVYEQYF
TRBV15	NA	NA	TRBJ2-3	TGTGCCACCAGCAGAGAAAGTGGCACGACAGATACGCAGTATTTT	CATSRESGTTDTQYF
TRBV7-2	NA	NA	TRBJ1-1	TGTGCCAGCAGCCACGGGGCAGGGCAAGCTTTCTTT	CASSHGAGQAFF
TRBV7-9	NA	NA	TRBJ2-7	TGTGCCAGCAGCTTAGGGTCCGGGACCCCAGGCTTC	CASSLGSGTPGF
TRBV11-2	NA	NA	TRBJ2-3	TGTGCCAGCAGCTTAGGGGACCGACTCTCTAGCACAGATACGCAGTATTTT	CASSLGDRLSSTDTQYF
TRBV5-4	once	NA	TRBJ1-2	TGTGCCAGCAGAAGGGAGGGTTATGGCTACACCTTC	CASRREGYGYTF
TRBV12-3/TRBV12-4	NA	TRBD1	TRBJ2-3	TGTGCCAGCAGTTTAGCGCGACAGGGGATTTCCGCGGGGAGCACAGATACGCAGTATTTT	CASSLARQGISAGSTDTQYF
TRBV18	NA	NA	TRBJ1-6	TGTGCCAGCTCACGCTCCCGGGATTCACCCCTCCACTTT	CASSRSRDSPLHF
TRBV3-1	NA	NA	TRBJ2-1	TGTGCCAGCAGCCAGAGACGGGGCCAGTTCTTC	CASSQRRGQFF
TRBV24-1	NA	NA	TRBJ2-7	TGTGCCACCAGTGATTCCGGGAGAACCTACGAGCAGTACTTC	CATSDSGRTYEQYF
TRBV15	NA	NA	TRBJ2-2	TGTGCCACCAGCAGAGAGGGGACAAGGATCGGGGAGCTGTTTTTT	CATSREGTRIGELFF
TRBV12-3/TRBV12-4	NA	NA	TRBJ1-2	TGTGCCAGCAGGCCCGGGGGGGCACTCACCCGGAATGGCTACACCTTC	CASRPGGALTRNGYTF
TRBV4-1	NA	NA	TRBJ1-1	TGCGCCAGCAGCCAGGGGCCCAGGGCAGACCGGTGGACTGAAGCTTTCTTT	CASSQGPRADRWTEAFF
TRBV4-2	NA	NA	TRBJ2-2	TGTGCCAGCAGCCAAGATGAGCTAGCTAACACCGGGGAGCTGTTTTTT	CASSQDELANTGELFF
TRBV6-2/TRBV6-3	NA	NA	TRBJ1-2	TGTGCCAGCAGCCCCAGCTATGGCTACACCTTC	CASSPSYGYTF
TRBV29-1	NA	NA	TRBJ2-7	TGCAGCGTTGAAGATCGCAGTACCTACGAGCAGTACTTC	CSVEDRSTYEQYF
TRBV19	NA	NA	TRBJ2-5	TGTGCCAGTAGTACCCGGGACTTGAAAGAGACCCAGTACTTC	CASSTRDLKETQYF
TRBV29-1	NA	NA	TRBJ1-2	TGCAGCGTTGAAGATTTCAGCAGGGTACACCATGGCTACACCTTC	CSVEDFSRVHHGYTF
TRBV28	NA	NA	TRBJ2-1	TGTGCCAGCAGTTTAGCGGGAAGAGTCTACAATGAGCAGTTCTTC	CASSLAGRVYNEQFF
TRBV3-1	few	NA	TRBJ2-3	TGTGCCAGCAGCCAAGAACAAGATACGCAGTATTTT	CASSQEQDTQYF
TRBV7-2	NA	TRBD2	TRBJ2-1	TGTGCCAGCAGCTGGACTAGCGGGAGTACCTACAATGAGCAGTTCTTC	CASSWTSGSTYNEQFF
TRBV19	NA	NA	TRBJ2-5	TGTGCCAGTAGTACCGGGCTTTCCTCCGGGACCCAGTACTTC	CASSTGLSSGTQYF
TRBV29-1	NA	TRBD1	TRBJ1-2	TGCAGCGTTTCACCGGGACAGGGCTCCATTGGCTACACCTTC	CSVSPGQGSIGYTF
TRBV20-1	NA	NA	TRBJ1-3	TGCAGTGCCCCTGACCCGAGGGCGGCAGGAAACACCATATATTTT	CSAPDPRAAGNTIYF
TRBV7-7	NA	NA	TRBJ2-2	TGTGCTAGCACCGACGACACCGGGGAGCTGTTTTTT	CASTDDTGELFF
TRBV21-1	NA	NA	TRBJ1-3	TGTGCCAGCAGCAATAAGTCGTCTGGAAACACCATATATTTT	CASSNKSSGNTIYF